A single sample gave rise to the 17 T cell receptor beta chains below, sequenced in a study of T cell repertoires in ileal Crohn's disease (dated by TCRdb to the late 2010s). The sample's time point label, in plain terms: inflamed ileum from the surgical specimen. The library came from the immunoSEQ multiplex PCR assay. The clones in this table, taken by TCRdb from immuneACCESS, are in-frame only. Not every clone is retained; where verified, under half of the shortfall comes from an unresolved V gene, and the cause of the rest is unknown. The sample table holds some 17,000 clones, of which 75% to 80% were seen once. The top ten hold 4% to 4.5% of the sample. The sample consisted of ileal tissue. These receptors came from an adult with Crohn's disease.

CDR3: CASSFRGGAYNEQFF. The DNA of the CDR3 is TGTGCCAGCAGTTTTAGAGGGGGCGCCTACAATGAGCAGTTCTTC. The rearrangement uses TRBV27 and TRBJ2-1, with TRBD1 identical over 7 bases. CDR3 size: 15 residues. Germline assignment: CDR1 MNHEY and CDR2 SMNVEV (reference sequence). V gave up 3 bases and J gave up 2 bases; unmatched junction bases: 4.

This clone has a single count. The chain joins TRBV13 to TRBJ2-5; D is uncertain. Germline V gene data show CDR1 as PRHDT and CDR2 as FYEKMQ (reference sequence). This CDR3 comprises 13 residues. Trimming pared 5 bases from V and 5 bases from J, leaving 12 bases between. CDR3 residues: CASSLAAGETQYF. For the CDR3, the DNA is TGTGCCAGCAGCCTGGCTGCCGGGGAGACCCAGTACTTC. The variable domain in full, completed from reference TRBV13 and TRBJ2-5, reads AAGVIQSPRHLIKEKRETATLKCYPIPRHDTVYWYQQGPGQDPQFLISFYEKMQSDKGSIPDRFSAQQFSDYHSELNMSSLELGDSALYFCASSLAAGETQYFGPGTRLLVL.

V usage is TRBV10-3 and J usage is TRBJ1-1; no clear D. Trimming shortened V by 10 bases and J by 1 base, and 19 bases separated the two germline ends. The CDR3 contains 15 residues. Looked up from germline, CDR1 is ENHRY and CDR2 is SYGVKD. The CDR3 spells CATSAATGTNTEAFF. CDR3 nucleotide sequence: TGTGCCACTTCAGCGGCGACGGGTACGAACACTGAAGCTTTCTTT.

The CDR3 nucleotides are TGTGCCAGCAGCCTCTGGGACGGAGCATACGAGCAGTACTTC. Translation: CASSLWDGAYEQYF. This sequence joins TRBV5-6 and TRBJ2-7; D is possibly TRBD1 or TRBD2 (5 bases each). The CDR3 is 14 residues long. V lost 4 bases, J lost 4 bases, and 15 bases lay in between. The germline V gene has CDR1 SGHDT and CDR2 YYEEEE.

The chain is built from TRBV7-2 and TRBJ1-5; D gene unclear. With 4 bases removed from V and 2 bases from J, the gap between germline ends came to 18 bases. Germline-derived CDR1 and CDR2 are SGHTA and FQGNSA. The CDR3 sequence is 17 residues long. The CDR3 DNA reads TGTGCCAGCAGCTCGGCAGGACCCACAAAGGGCAATCAGCCCCAGCATTTT. As protein: CASSSAGPTKGNQPQHF.

CDR3 sequence: CASSPGTGEAFF. The CDR3 coding sequence is TGTGCCAGCAGCCCAGGGACAGGGGAAGCTTTCTTT. The chain combines TRBV5-6 with TRBJ1-1, with 9 bases that match TRBD1. The V gene end was trimmed by 4 bases and the J gene end by 8 bases; junction bases not matched to a gene: 3. Germline values: CDR1 SGHDT, CDR2 YYEEEE. The CDR3 runs to 12 residues.

J is TRBJ1-6 and V is TRBV5-1, with 9 bases that match TRBD1. Germline CDR1 is SGHRS and CDR2 is YFSETQ. Germline trimming cut 0 bases from V and 8 bases from J; bases unmatched to any gene: 3. The CDR3 contains 15 residues. The DNA for the CDR3 is TGCGCCAGCAGCTTGGGGGGACAGGGCGATTCACCCCTCCACTTT. Amino acid sequence: CASSLGGQGDSPLHF.

This sequence joins TRBV9 and TRBJ2-1, with D maybe TRBD2 (6 bases). V lost 5 bases to trimming and J lost 7 bases, with 19 bases between them. There are 15 residues in the CDR3. CDR1 and CDR2 from the germline V gene are SGDLS and YYNGEE. In DNA, the CDR3 is TGTGCCAGCAGTTCCGGGACTTTCCTAACGAATGAGCAGTTCTTC. Protein: CASSSGTFLTNEQFF.

The chain recombines TRBV19 with TRBJ2-2, with D perhaps matching TRBD1 or TRBD2 (5 bases each). The CDR3 extends over 14 amino acids. Germline V lookup: CDR1 LNHDA, CDR2 SQIVND (reference sequence). The ends were cut back, 8 bases at V and 3 bases at J, with 13 bases in the middle. Here the CDR3 DNA reads TGTGCCAGTGGCCCGGGGCCCTACACCGGGGAGCTGTTTTTT. This sequence encodes CASGPGPYTGELFF.

The chain links TRBV6-1 to TRBJ2-7; 11 bases line up with TRBD1. The CDR3 totals 14 residues. The V segment lost 7 bases and the J segment 4 bases; nucleotides outside the gene matches: 6. CDR1 is MNHNS and CDR2 is SASEGT in the germline V gene. Here the CDR3 DNA reads TGTGCCAGCATCGAGGGACAGGGGGGTTACGAGCAGTACTTC. As protein: CASIEGQGGYEQYF.

The V gene is TRBV9, the J gene TRBJ2-3; D is perhaps TRBD1 or TRBD2 (5 bases each). The germline V gene encodes CDR1 SGDLS and CDR2 YYNGEE. Trimming shortened V by 0 bases and J by 5 bases, and 13 bases separated the two germline ends. The CDR3 sequence is 15 residues long. CDR3 sequence (DNA): TGTGCCAGCAGCGTAGCCCAGGGTGGAGGAGATACGCAGTATTTT. Protein sequence: CASSVAQGGGDTQYF. Filled out from reference TRBV9 and TRBJ2-3, the complete variable domain reads DSGVTQTPKHLITATGQRVTLRCSPRSGDLSVYWYQQSLDQGLQFLIQYYNGEERAKGNILERFSAQQFPDLHSELNLSSLELGDSALYFCASSVAQGGGDTQYFGPGTRLTVL.

Regarding this clone: One end of the junction is discordant with germline, which a read error may explain. The V and J genes are TRBV28 and TRBJ1-1; D remains ambiguous. The CDR3 has 15 residues. CDR1 MDHEN and CDR2 SYDVKM come from the germline V gene. CDR3 sequence reads: CVSKNLELMNTEAFF. CDR3 coding DNA: TGTGTCAGCAAGAACCTTGAGCTCATGAACACTGAAGCTTTCTTT.

There are a few counts of this clone. This rearrangement joins TRBV5-1 to TRBJ2-7; 7 bases map to TRBD1. CDR1 is SGHRS, CDR2 YFSETQ, per germline. This CDR3 has 14 residues. The V gene end was trimmed by 4 bases and the J gene end by 0 bases; junction bases not matched to a gene: 4. This chain's CDR3 is CASSGQASSYEQYF. The CDR3, as DNA: TGCGCCAGCAGCGGACAGGCTTCCTCCTACGAGCAGTACTTC.

This sequence joins TRBV7-9 and TRBJ1-3; 9 bases match TRBD1. The germline V gene has CDR1 SEHNR and CDR2 FQNEAQ (reference sequence). The trim removed 5 bases at V and 8 bases at J, leaving 22 bases unmatched. CDR3 size: 19 residues. The CDR3 DNA sequence: TGTGCCAGCAGCATCATTCGGGGCCCACCGGGACAGGGAGGCTACACCATATATTTT. Amino acids: CASSIIRGPPGQGGYTIYF.

The V gene is TRBV5-1, the J gene TRBJ1-4; 8 bases are shared with TRBD1. Germline assignment: CDR1 SGHRS and CDR2 YFSETQ. CDR3 length equals 14 residues. V lost 4 bases to trimming and J lost 10 bases; unmatched junction nucleotides: 9. The CDR3 region is CASSPDRAGGKLFF. The CDR3, as DNA: TGCGCCAGCAGCCCGGACAGGGCCGGGGGAAAACTGTTTTTT.

V gene TRBV19 combines with J gene TRBJ2-3; D may be TRBD1 or TRBD2 (5 bases each). Trimming pared 5 bases from V and 7 bases from J, leaving 19 bases between. Germline CDR1 and CDR2: LNHDA and SQIVND (reference sequence). The CDR3 covers 15 residues. In DNA, the CDR3 is TGTGCCAGTAGTGACGGGGCCCCGACCGTTTATACGCAGTATTTT. Amino acid sequence: CASSDGAPTVYTQYF.

The genes are TRBV10-3 and TRBJ1-2; 7 bases fit TRBD1. The CDR3 consists of 13 residues. Germline values: CDR1 ENHRY, CDR2 SYGVKD. The CDR3 sequence: CVATSEGAKGYTF. CDR3 nucleotide sequence: TGTGTGGCGACCTCGGAGGGGGCGAAAGGCTACACCTTC.